These 30 T cell receptor beta chains were all obtained from the same sample, sequenced in a study of shared clonotypes between healthy human individuals. Repertoires were generated with immunoSEQ multiplex PCR, while TCRdb's copy carries only in-frame clones and drops some. The data hold around 690,000 clones, with roughly 91% observed a single time. The source material was memory CD8+ T cells from PBMCs. The subset denotes: CD45RO+ cells pooled with CCR7-negative TemRA cells. Every receptor here comes from a man in his late teens or twenties in good health. Some clones in this sample may be carry-over from other donors' samples.

For this clone: Different DNA sequences within this sample yield the same CDR3. V usage is TRBV28 and J usage is TRBJ2-5; 9 bases map to TRBD1. The CDR3 runs 14 residues. Germline V gene data show CDR1 as MDHEN and CDR2 as SYDVKM. Trimming removed 5 bases from V and 4 bases from J; junction bases left unmatched: 5. The CDR3 nucleotides read TGTGCCAGCAGTCTACAGGGGGCGGGAGAGACCCAGTACTTC. Translating gives CASSLQGAGETQYF.

The V gene is TRBV27, the J gene TRBJ2-1, with D possibly TRBD1 on 6 matching bases. V lost 7 bases and J 1 base, leaving 11 bases between the germline ends. The CDR3 sequence is 14 residues long. Germline CDR1 reads MNHEY; CDR2 reads SMNVEV (reference sequence). CDR3 sequence: CASTLGGSYNEQFF. The DNA for the CDR3 is TGTGCCAGCACCCTAGGGGGATCCTACAATGAGCAGTTCTTC.

V usage is TRBV29-1 and J usage is TRBJ2-7; D gene unclear. This CDR3 region has 12 residues. Trimming removed 1 base at V and 1 base at J, with 5 bases between. Germline CDR1 and CDR2: SQVTM and ANQGSEA. For the CDR3, the DNA is TGCAGCGTTGAAGTGGGGTCCTACGAGCAGTACTTC. Translation gives CSVEVGSYEQYF.

This chain joins TRBV5-3 and TRBJ2-1; TRBD1 aligns across 9 bases. TRBV5-3 is known as an ORF, though its function is uncertain. The CDR3 is 15 amino acids. V lost 0 bases and J lost 7; bases outside the gene matches: 5. This CDR3 is CARSLGGTGRNEQFF. The CDR3 DNA reads as TGTGCCAGAAGCTTGGGGGGGACAGGGAGGAATGAGCAGTTCTTC.

This clone was detected only once. The chain carries TRBV7-9 and TRBJ2-1; a weak D match, TRBD2 (5 bases). Trimming cost V 0 bases and J 5 bases, with 8 bases left between them. This CDR3 comprises 14 residues. Germline lookup yields CDR1 SEHNR and CDR2 FQNEAQ (reference sequence). The CDR3 reads CASSLAVGDNEQFF. In DNA, the CDR3 is TGTGCCAGCAGCTTAGCGGTCGGGGACAATGAGCAGTTCTTC.

The rearrangement uses TRBV6-1 and TRBJ2-7; D is unresolved. CDR3 length: 13 residues. With 2 bases removed from V and 3 bases from J, the gap between germline ends came to 8 bases. Looked up from germline, CDR1 is MNHNS and CDR2 is SASEGT. CDR3 region: CASSESSYYEQYF. The CDR3 coding sequence is TGTGCCAGCAGTGAATCGTCCTACTACGAGCAGTACTTC.

The rearrangement joins TRBV2 to TRBJ2-4; 10 positions match TRBD2. CDR3 size: 17 residues. V dropped 5 bases and J dropped 8; count of bases not matched to a gene: 15. Germline CDR1 SNHLY, CDR2 FYNNEI. CDR3 nucleotides: TGTGCCAGCAGTCCCCCGGGAGGACTAGCGGAGGGGGACATTCAGTACTTC. As protein: CASSPPGGLAEGDIQYF.

This clone has at least ten counts. V is TRBV5-6 and J is TRBJ2-5; 10 nucleotides align to TRBD2. The length of the CDR3 is 16 residues. Germline lookup yields CDR1 SGHDT and CDR2 YYEEEE. With V trimmed by 6 bases and J by 0 bases, 8 bases remained unmatched. The CDR3 region is CASTSRLAGYQETQYF. CDR3 in DNA: TGTGCCAGCACCTCCAGACTAGCGGGCTACCAAGAGACCCAGTACTTC.

J is TRBJ2-7 and V is TRBV7-9; 9 bases match TRBD1. The CDR3 totals 16 residues. Germline assignment: CDR1 SEHNR and CDR2 FQNEAQ (reference sequence). V was clipped by 5 bases and J by 4 bases; unmatched bases: 12. CDR3 region: CASSQNRGRFSYEQYF. CDR3 sequence (DNA): TGTGCCAGCAGCCAAAACAGGGGGCGCTTTTCATACGAGCAGTACTTC.

This chain links TRBV7-8 with TRBJ1-4; D gene ambiguous. Germline values: CDR1 SGHVS, CDR2 FQNEAQ. This CDR3 is 15 amino acids long. Trimming pared 4 bases from V and 8 bases from J, leaving 17 bases between. The CDR3 reads CASSSDRGRGEKLFF. CDR3 DNA: TGTGCCAGCAGCTCGGACCGCGGTAGAGGCGAAAAACTGTTTTTT.

This chain uses TRBV27 with TRBJ2-7, with 9 nucleotides matching TRBD1. CDR3 size: 13 residues. The trim removed 5 bases at V and 4 bases at J, leaving 3 bases unmatched. Looked up from germline, CDR1 is MNHEY and CDR2 is SMNVEV (reference sequence). CDR3 residues: CASSGTGRYEQYF. The CDR3 DNA follows: TGTGCCAGCAGTGGGACAGGGAGGTACGAGCAGTACTTC.

This chain links TRBV7-2 with TRBJ1-1; 8 bases are shared with TRBD1. The germline gives CDR1 SGHTA, CDR2 FQGNSA. V dropped 3 bases and J dropped 5; count of bases not matched to a gene: 8. The CDR3 consists of 15 residues. The CDR3 here is CASSFRTGSSTEAFF. The CDR3 region has the DNA TGTGCCAGCAGCTTTCGGACAGGGAGTTCGACTGAAGCTTTCTTT.

V gene TRBV6-5 combines with J gene TRBJ2-7, with D maybe TRBD2 (5 bases). From germline, CDR1 is MNHEY and CDR2 SVGAGI. This CDR3 is built from 14 residues. V lost 5 bases, J lost 6 bases, and 17 bases lay in between. This chain's CDR3 is CASSDVWRSGEQYF. The CDR3 DNA follows: TGTGCCAGCAGTGACGTCTGGCGAAGCGGCGAGCAGTACTTC.

The chain carries TRBV2 and TRBJ2-3; a possible D gene is TRBD1 (5 bases). V was trimmed by 0 bases and J by 0 bases, leaving 10 bases between them. Germline values: CDR1 SNHLY, CDR2 FYNNEI. CDR3 length: 16 residues. Written as DNA, the CDR3 is TGTGCCAGCAGTGAAGCAGGGGCCTTTAGCACAGATACGCAGTATTTT. Translating gives CASSEAGAFSTDTQYF.

This rearrangement joins TRBV9 to TRBJ2-7; 11 nucleotides agree with TRBD2. V trimming: 4 bases; J trimming: 3 bases; junction bases outside the gene matches: 6. CDR1 and CDR2 from the germline V gene are SGDLS and YYNGEE. CDR3 size: 15 residues. CDR3 DNA sequence: TGTGCCAGCAGCCCCACCGGGACTAGCGGCTACGAGCAGTACTTC. Translated: CASSPTGTSGYEQYF.

The V gene is TRBV4-3, the J gene TRBJ2-6, with a possible D match to TRBD2 (6 bases). The CDR3 runs to 17 residues. CDR1 LGHNA and CDR2 YSLEER come from the germline V gene. V gave up 1 base and J gave up 0 bases, with 10 bases separating them. DNA of the CDR3: TGCGCCAGCAGCCAAGGACTAGGGGTCTCTGGGGCCAACGTCCTGACTTTC. Its protein product is CASSQGLGVSGANVLTF.

Ten or more counts support this clone. This chain connects TRBV5-6 to TRBJ2-7; TRBD2 agrees at 10 bases. CDR3 size: 16 residues. Germline assignment: CDR1 SGHDT and CDR2 YYEEEE. V trimming: 0 bases; J trimming: 0 bases; junction bases outside the gene matches: 3. DNA of the CDR3: TGTGCCAGCAGCTTGGCTAGCGGGGGAGCCTCCTACGAGCAGTACTTC. It codes for CASSLASGGASYEQYF.

The genes are TRBV4-3 and TRBJ1-5, with TRBD1 matching over 7 bases. Germline trimming cut 4 bases from V and 0 bases from J; bases unmatched to any gene: 9. The CDR3 contains 17 residues. The germline CDR1 and CDR2 sequences are LGHNA and YSLEER. Here the CDR3 reads CASSLTRQGNSNQPQHF. DNA for the CDR3: TGCGCCAGCAGCCTGACTCGACAGGGCAATAGCAATCAGCCCCAGCATTTT.

The J gene is TRBJ1-2, the V gene TRBV29-1; D not certain. The CDR3 totals 17 residues. CDR1 and CDR2 from the germline V gene are SQVTM and ANQGSEA. V gave up 4 bases and J gave up 4 bases, with 25 bases separating them. In DNA, the CDR3 is TGCAGCGTTGCATCAATGGCCGCAGGAAACCCCACCTATGGCTACACCTTC. It yields the protein CSVASMAAGNPTYGYTF.

This clone has at least ten counts. With only one base between it and a far larger clone, this is likely a read error. In the same sample, other DNA sequences code for this CDR3. The V call is TRBV7-9, the J call TRBJ1-2; the D is unclear. Trimming took off 5 bases at V and 4 bases at J, with 8 bases between the two ends. Germline CDR1 SEHNR, CDR2 FQNEAQ (reference sequence). CDR3 length equals 12 residues. CDR3: CASSPDLYGYTF. The CDR3 DNA reads as TGTGCCAGCAGCCCGGACCTCTATGGCTACACCTTC.

The V and J genes are TRBV19 and TRBJ1-1, with no clear D. The ends were cut back, 7 bases at V and 1 base at J, with 25 bases in the middle. Germline values: CDR1 LNHDA, CDR2 SQIVND (reference sequence). The CDR3 totals 18 residues. The CDR3 spells CASTDPGRVRAANTEAFF. In DNA form, the CDR3 reads TGTGCCAGTACCGACCCTGGGAGGGTCCGGGCCGCGAACACTGAAGCTTTCTTT.

V and J are TRBV4-1 and TRBJ2-3; D not resolved. The V gene's germline CDR1 is MGHRA and CDR2 YSYEKL. This CDR3 has 13 amino acids. V lost 2 bases, J lost 6 bases, and 9 bases lay in between. CDR3 protein: CASSQMIADTQYF. CDR3 nucleotides: TGCGCCAGCAGCCAAATGATCGCGGATACGCAGTATTTT.

This rearrangement joins TRBV15 to TRBJ1-2; maybe TRBD1 (6 bases). V lost 0 bases and J lost 3, with 11 bases in between. The germline CDR1 and CDR2 sequences are LNHNV and YYDKDF (reference sequence). CDR3 length equals 15 residues. The CDR3: CATSREGGRDYGYTF. CDR3 DNA sequence: TGTGCCACCAGCAGAGAAGGGGGGCGAGACTATGGCTACACCTTC.

CDR3 protein: CATSSGAPSTARGAFF. In DNA, the CDR3 is TGTGCCACCAGCAGTGGGGCCCCTTCAACGGCGCGAGGAGCTTTCTTT. V is TRBV15 and J is TRBJ1-1, with a possible D match to TRBD1 (5 bases). The CDR3 loop spans 16 amino acids. The ends were cut back, 3 bases at V and 10 bases at J, with 24 bases in the middle. CDR1 LNHNV and CDR2 YYDKDF come from the germline V gene (reference sequence). The full variable domain, rest sourced from reference TRBV15 and TRBJ1-1, is DAMVIQNPRYQVTQFGKPVTLSCSQTLNHNVMYWYQQKSSQAPKLLFHYYDKDFNNEADTPDNFQSRRPNTSFCFLDIRSPGLGDTAMYLCATSSGAPSTARGAFFGQGTRLTVV.

The gene calls are TRBV4-2 and TRBJ2-1; TRBD2 matches at 8 bases. CDR1 and CDR2 from the germline V gene are LGHNA and YNFKEQ. The CDR3 totals 16 residues. Trimming cost V 1 base and J 7 bases; bases outside gene matches: 9. The CDR3 sequence is CASSQVGLAARNEQFF. CDR3 coding DNA: TGTGCCAGCAGCCAAGTAGGACTAGCTGCCCGGAATGAGCAGTTCTTC.

This clone was observed a handful of times. The chain couples TRBV6-5 to TRBJ1-5; D is uncertain. The CDR3 length is 16 residues. V dropped 1 base and J dropped 8 bases, with 18 bases sitting between them. Per germline, CDR1 MNHEY and CDR2 SVGAGI. In DNA form, the CDR3 reads TGTGCCAGCAGTTACTGTACCCAGAGACACGATAAGCCCCAGCATTTT. It specifies CASSYCTQRHDKPQHF.

The chain uses TRBV6-1 and TRBJ1-5; a possible D gene is TRBD1 (5 bases). This CDR3 is 13 amino acids long. Germline-derived CDR1 and CDR2 are MNHNS and SASEGT. V was cut by 4 bases and J by 7 bases, with 11 bases left in between. CDR3 DNA sequence: TGTGCCAGCAGTGGATTTAAGGGGCAGCCCCAGCATTTT. Its protein product is CASSGFKGQPQHF.

The J gene is TRBJ2-7, the V gene TRBV7-6, with a weak D call TRBD2 (5 bases). The CDR3 sequence is 15 residues long. Germline loops: CDR1 SGHVS, CDR2 FNYEAQ. The V end lost 5 bases, the J end lost 0 bases, and 14 bases lay between the germline ends. CDR3 residues: CASSPSLRVSYEQYF. CDR3 DNA: TGTGCCAGCAGCCCTTCCTTGAGGGTCTCCTACGAGCAGTACTTC. Full variable domain (rest looked up from reference TRBV7-6 and TRBJ2-7): GAGVSQSPRYKVTKRGQDVALRCDPISGHVSLYWYRQALGQGPEFLTYFNYEAQQDKSGLPNDRFSAERPEGSISTLTIQRTEQRDSAMYRCASSPSLRVSYEQYFGPGTRLTVT.

The chain uses TRBV9 and TRBJ2-5; 11 bases fit TRBD2. The J call is doubtful: the DNA matches TRBJ2-7 better. This CDR3 is 13 amino acids long. The germline V gene has CDR1 SGDLS and CDR2 YYNGEE. CDR3 amino acids: CASSRGTSGEQYF. CDR3 bases: TGTGCCAGCAGCCGAGGGACTAGCGGCGAGCAGTACTTC.

V is TRBV7-9 and J is TRBJ1-2; D not resolved. This CDR3 is 15 amino acids long. Germline CDR1 and CDR2: SEHNR and FQNEAQ (reference sequence). V lost 1 base and J lost 2, with 11 bases in between. The chain's CDR3 is CASSLGVSGNYGYTF. In DNA, the CDR3 is TGTGCCAGCAGCTTAGGTGTTTCGGGCAACTATGGCTACACCTTC. Variable domain in full (rest from reference TRBV7-9 and TRBJ1-2): DTGVSQNPRHKITKRGQNVTFRCDPISEHNRLYWYRQTLGQGPEFLTYFQNEAQLEKSRLLSDRFSAERPKGSFSTLEIQRTEQGDSAMYLCASSLGVSGNYGYTFGSGTRLTVV.